What follows are 5 T cell receptor beta chains derived from one specimen sequenced in a study of blood T cell repertoires in COVID-19. Assay: immunoSEQ multiplex PCR; the TCRdb copy retains only in-frame clones and omits some. The profile shows roughly 430,000 clones, around nine tenths of them singletons. Sequenced: PBMCs or T cells enriched from blood (not recorded which). All receptors come from a woman between 18 and 29 years old who had been exposed to COVID-19.

This chain uses TRBV28 with TRBJ2-2, with 10 bases aligning to TRBD2. Germline trimming cut 2 bases from V and 7 bases from J; bases unmatched to any gene: 4. The CDR3 spans 15 residues. Germline CDR1 reads MDHEN; CDR2 reads SYDVKM. CDR3 DNA: TGTGCCAGCAGTTTAAGCGGGGGGGCTATCGGGGAGCTGTTTTTT. This encodes CASSLSGGAIGELFF.

The chain has TRBV6-5 and TRBJ2-5, with 9 bases identical to TRBD2. The CDR3 is 13 residues long. V trimming: 6 bases; J trimming: 1 base; junction bases outside the gene matches: 0. Germline CDR1 and CDR2: MNHEY and SVGAGI. In DNA form, the CDR3 reads TGTGCCAGCAGGACTAGCGGCCAAGAGACCCAGTACTTC. Translated: CASRTSGQETQYF.

The chain uses TRBV6-5 and TRBJ1-1; 7 bases align to TRBD1. With V trimmed by 2 bases and J by 11 bases, 2 bases remained unmatched. The V gene's germline CDR1 is MNHEY and CDR2 SVGAGI. The CDR3 has 11 residues. This chain's CDR3 is CASSYTGQAFF. As DNA, the CDR3 is TGTGCCAGCAGTTACACGGGACAGGCTTTCTTT.

The chain uses TRBV5-4 and TRBJ2-3; D is possibly TRBD1 (5 bases). Germline V gene data show CDR1 as SGHNT and CDR2 as YYREEE (reference sequence). Trimming left V 0 bases short and J 4 bases short, with 18 bases between. This CDR3 comprises 17 residues. The chain's CDR3 is CASSLESSRDWADTQYF. DNA for the CDR3: TGTGCCAGCAGCTTGGAGAGCAGCAGGGATTGGGCAGATACGCAGTATTTT.

The chain employs TRBV11-1 and TRBJ2-7; D uncertain. This CDR3 region has 13 residues. The V and J ends lost 1 base and 1 base respectively, with 5 bases between them. Germline loops: CDR1 SGHAT, CDR2 FQDESV (reference sequence). The CDR3 DNA reads as TGTGCCAGCAGCTTAGACTGGTCCTACGAGCAGTACTTC. It yields the protein CASSLDWSYEQYF.